This entry concerns a single T cell receptor (beta chain). The target antigen is unknown. The data belong to a study of T cells in localized non-small cell lung cancer. Only in-frame clones appear in the TCRdb table, and some are missing; sequencing was by immunoSEQ multiplex PCR. Among under 95,000 clones, more than 75% were seen once, and the ten largest hold more than 9%. The study's findings and limits: Density of T cells in blood, when higher, went with longer overall survival. Sequencing involved a lone tumor region, leaving heterogeneity possible.

This clonotype originated in a female donor aged 60 or older with stage I lung adenocarcinoma. The starting material was peripheral blood, obtained before any cancer treatment.

In nucleotides, the CDR3 is TGTGCCAGCAGCTTAGTGGGGAGCACCGGGGAGCTGTTTTTT. This translates into CASSLVGSTGELFF. The chain recombines TRBV7-9 with TRBJ2-2; perhaps TRBD2 as D (5 bases). The CDR3 is 14 amino acids. The germline CDR1 and CDR2 sequences are SEHNR and FQNEAQ (reference sequence). The germline V and J ends were trimmed by 1 base and 4 bases, with 7 bases remaining between them.